Presented here are 19 T cell receptor beta chains from one specimen sequenced in a study of cytomegalovirus exposure and HLA in healthy donors. Profiling relied on immunoSEQ multiplex PCR, and the TCRdb table lists in-frame clones only, not all of them. The sample gives some 200,000 clones, roughly 86% of which show up once; about 7.7% is in the top ten. Specimen: PBMCs. Receptors originate from a man aged 30-40 years in good health and CMV-seropositive.

This clone was seen more than once but under ten times. This chain uses TRBV7-9 with TRBJ1-5; the D is unclear. There are 15 residues in the CDR3. Germline V gives CDR1 SEHNR, CDR2 FQNEAQ (reference sequence). Trimming removed 2 bases from V and 0 bases from J, with 8 bases in between. For the CDR3, the DNA is TGTGCCAGCAGCTTAACCGGGGATAGCAATCAGCCCCAGCATTTT. Amino acid sequence: CASSLTGDSNQPQHF.

This clone was found a few times. V and J are TRBV30 and TRBJ2-7; TRBD1 is a possible D gene (6 bases). Deletions cut 0 bases from V and 3 bases from J, with 9 bases between. The CDR3 is 13 amino acids. Germline lookup yields CDR1 GTSNPN and CDR2 SVGIG (reference sequence). CDR3 sequence: CAWSVSRGYEQYF. In nucleotides, the CDR3 is TGTGCCTGGAGTGTAAGCAGGGGCTACGAGCAGTACTTC.

V and J are TRBV14 and TRBJ2-5, with TRBD2 identical over 9 bases. The CDR3 runs 14 residues. Looked up from germline, CDR1 is SGHDN and CDR2 is FVKESK. Germline trimming cut 5 bases from V and 4 bases from J; bases unmatched to any gene: 5. CDR3 protein: CASSGQAGGETQYF. Written as DNA, the CDR3 is TGTGCCAGCAGCGGACAAGCGGGGGGAGAGACCCAGTACTTC.

The chain has TRBV28 and TRBJ1-3; D is possibly TRBD1 (5 bases). In germline, CDR1 is MDHEN, CDR2 SYDVKM. The CDR3 has 14 amino acids. V was clipped by 4 bases and J by 2 bases, with 9 bases between them. The CDR3 reads CASSSRQTGNTIYF. CDR3 nucleotide sequence: TGTGCCAGCAGTTCAAGACAGACTGGAAACACCATATATTTT.

The V call is TRBV10-3, the J call TRBJ1-5; D might be TRBD1 (6 bases). Germline V gene lookup returns CDR1 ENHRY and CDR2 SYGVKD. The ends were cut back, 2 bases at V and 1 base at J, with 6 bases in the middle. The CDR3 extends over 14 amino acids. The CDR3 reads CAISEQGSNQPQHF. The CDR3 bases are TGTGCCATCAGTGAGCAGGGGAGCAATCAGCCCCAGCATTTT.

The chain carries TRBV5-4 and TRBJ2-1; D is unresolved. Germline CDR1 is SGHNT and CDR2 is YYREEE (reference sequence). Trimming cost V 0 bases and J 0 bases, with 13 bases left between them. The CDR3 runs to 17 residues. CDR3 loop: CASSLAGRRSSYNEQFF. CDR3 sequence (DNA): TGTGCCAGCAGCTTGGCTGGCCGCCGAAGCTCCTACAATGAGCAGTTCTTC.

This chain uses TRBV11-2 with TRBJ1-1; tentative D call: TRBD1 (5 bases). Germline V gene lookup returns CDR1 SGHAT and CDR2 FQNNGV. V lost 5 bases to trimming and J lost 6 bases, with 10 bases between them. The CDR3 spans 12 residues. The CDR3: CASSLPGAEAFF. The CDR3 DNA follows: TGTGCCAGCAGCCTTCCGGGGGCTGAAGCTTTCTTT.

The rearrangement links TRBV7-9 to TRBJ2-2; D unclear. This CDR3 spans 14 amino acids. Between the trimmed V and J ends, which lost 4 bases and 5 bases, there was a span of 11 bases. CDR1 and CDR2 (germline): SEHNR, FQNEAQ (reference sequence). The CDR3 protein is CASSSMSPTGELFF. CDR3 nucleotides: TGTGCCAGCAGCTCGATGTCCCCAACCGGGGAGCTGTTTTTT.

DNA of the CDR3: TGTGCCAGCAGCTCAGTCGATACGCAGTATTTT. As protein: CASSSVDTQYF. This chain connects TRBV6-5 to TRBJ2-3, with D hard to call. The CDR3 loop spans 11 amino acids. The V gene lost 6 bases and the J gene lost 6 bases, with 7 bases spanning the gap. Per the germline V gene, CDR1 is MNHEY and CDR2 is SVGAGI.

The rearrangement joins TRBV6-6 to TRBJ1-2; D gene uncertain. Germline V CDR1 and CDR2: MNHNY, SVGAGI (reference sequence). Trimming left V 7 bases short and J 3 bases short, with 12 bases between. This CDR3 region has 13 residues. The CDR3 DNA follows: TGTGCCAGCACCGAGATGGTCGACTATGGCTACACCTTC. Protein: CASTEMVDYGYTF.

The rearrangement links TRBV4-1 to TRBJ2-7, with 7 bases fitting TRBD2. Germline CDR1 is MGHRA and CDR2 is YSYEKL. V gave up 0 bases and J gave up 4 bases; unmatched junction bases: 12. The CDR3 length is 17 residues. DNA for the CDR3: TGCGCCAGCAGCCAAGAGGGGCCTCGGGGGAGGGATTACGAGCAGTACTTC. It encodes CASSQEGPRGRDYEQYF.

The chain has TRBV6-5 and TRBJ1-2; possible D gene TRBD1, 6 bases. The V and J ends lost 6 bases and 6 bases respectively, with 14 bases between them. The CDR3 covers 13 residues. Germline lookup yields CDR1 MNHEY and CDR2 SVGAGI. CDR3 amino acids: CASSPDRRDGYTF. The CDR3 coding sequence is TGTGCCAGCAGCCCAGACAGGCGGGATGGCTACACCTTC.

This chain uses TRBV7-9 with TRBJ1-5, with D possibly matching TRBD1 (5 bases). The CDR3 is 12 amino acids. CDR1 is SEHNR, CDR2 FQNEAQ, per germline (reference sequence). V was cut by 3 bases and J by 9 bases, with 9 bases left in between. CDR3 protein: CASSFNGGPQHF. In DNA, the CDR3 is TGTGCCAGCAGCTTCAATGGGGGGCCCCAGCATTTT.

The V call is TRBV4-2, the J call TRBJ2-7, with 11 bases identical to TRBD2. The CDR3 loop spans 16 amino acids. Germline values: CDR1 LGHNA, CDR2 YNFKEQ. V was pared by 0 bases and J by 5 bases, with 6 bases of the junction left unmatched. In DNA, the CDR3 is TGTGCCAGCAGCCAAGAAGTAGCGGGAGGGCTGGACGAGCAGTACTTC. As protein: CASSQEVAGGLDEQYF.

The CDR3 sequence is CASRDRGFEQPQHF. DNA for the CDR3: TGTGCCAGCAGAGACAGGGGGTTTGAGCAGCCCCAGCATTTT. The V call is TRBV6-6, the J call TRBJ1-5; 9 bases fit TRBD1. Germline V lookup: CDR1 MNHNY, CDR2 SVGAGI (reference sequence). J was trimmed by 7 bases and V by 6 bases; bases with no gene match: 7. This CDR3 has 14 amino acids.

The chain uses TRBV13 and TRBJ2-5, with 7 bases aligning to TRBD2. The CDR3 runs to 15 residues. Germline CDR1 reads PRHDT; CDR2 reads FYEKMQ (reference sequence). V lost 5 bases, J lost 1 base, and 7 bases stayed unmatched. CDR3 loop: CASSPTLAVQETQYF. CDR3 nucleotides: TGTGCCAGCAGCCCCACGCTAGCGGTCCAAGAGACCCAGTACTTC.

For this clone: The sample contains more than one DNA sequence encoding this CDR3. The chain combines TRBV7-3 with TRBJ2-5; tentatively, D is TRBD2 (5 bases). CDR3 length: 12 amino acids. Per germline, CDR1 SGHTA and CDR2 FQGTGA. The ends were cut back, 3 bases at V and 5 bases at J, with 7 bases in the middle. The chain's CDR3 is CASSLPGETQYF. In DNA form, the CDR3 reads TGTGCCAGCAGCTTGCCGGGGGAGACCCAGTACTTC.

This chain links TRBV9 with TRBJ1-2, with D perhaps TRBD1 (5 bases). With 3 bases removed from V and 5 bases from J, the gap between germline ends came to 14 bases. This CDR3 is built from 14 residues. Germline V gene data show CDR1 as SGDLS and CDR2 as YYNGEE. In nucleotides, the CDR3 is TGTGCCAGCAGCGGCCAGGGTACCTCTTATGGCTACACCTTC. Translated, it gives CASSGQGTSYGYTF. The full variable domain, rest sourced from reference TRBV9 and TRBJ1-2, is DSGVTQTPKHLITATGQRVTLRCSPRSGDLSVYWYQQSLDQGLQFLIQYYNGEERAKGNILERFSAQQFPDLHSELNLSSLELGDSALYFCASSGQGTSYGYTFGSGTRLTVV.

The J gene is TRBJ2-1, the V gene TRBV4-2; 10 nucleotides match TRBD2. Germline V gene sequence: CDR1 LGHNA, CDR2 YNFKEQ. The CDR3 is 16 residues long. J lost 6 bases, V lost 0 bases, and 5 bases had no gene match. CDR3 coding DNA: TGTGCCAGCAGCCAAGATCGCAGCGGGAGGGCCAATGAGCAGTTCTTC. Its translation is CASSQDRSGRANEQFF.